This entry describes one T cell receptor (beta chain). Its antigen remains unidentified. No qualities accompany the bases; no much larger clone lies one base away. The CDR3 numbers 15 residues from cysteine through phenylalanine. CDR3 DNA only is kept here, 45 bases in frame from base 1. From the germline V gene, CDR1 is SGHVS and CDR2 is FNYEAQ. V ends up 5 bases short and J 5 bases short, with an unmatched junction base count of 7. The cohort comprised approximately 700 healthy bone marrow donors. At the time of sampling, all cohort members were nominally healthy, though unrecorded immune exposures were likely present. The donor was CMV seronegative and belonged to the group of 320 or so seronegative cohort members. Each donor provided a peripheral blood sample, and peripheral blood mononuclear cells were used for TCR beta sequencing. Genomic DNA extraction from the blood cell samples was performed with the Qiagen DNeasy Blood Extraction Kit.

The library was obtained by the immunoSEQ multiplex PCR assay. A mixture of 60 forward primers for TCR Vbeta segments and 13 reverse primers for TCR Jbeta segments was used in the multiplex PCR. The CDR3 region of rearranged TCR beta genes was amplified from genomic DNA by a multiplex PCR assay. The Illumina HiSeq System was used to sequence the amplified TCR beta libraries as 87-base-pair reads. The authors' pipeline ran thus. A later analysis tallied tens of millions of unique TCR beta chains across the 666 repertoires, and some 12 million of those chains were shared by two or more donors. To remove PCR and sequencing errors, raw reads were error-corrected and collapsed into unique sequences using a nearest-neighbor algorithm that merged closely related sequences. Alignment of CDR3 sequences to IMGT reference sequences was used to assign V, D and J gene segments. For a sequence to be retained, at least a six-nucleotide match to both a V gene segment and a J gene segment was required. A rearrangement counted as productive if the CDR3 had no stop codons and remained in frame with V and J, and every other rearrangement counted as non-productive. Following IMGT convention, CDR3 was defined as the stretch from the second conserved V-encoded cysteine up to the conserved J-encoded phenylalanine. Sequences without an unambiguous match to a single V gene segment were excluded from the earlier analysis of a few hundred of the donors. In an earlier analysis of some 590 of the donors, a V segment was called functional when productive rearrangements were above 56.7%, and segregating when the standard deviation between donors exceeded 5%. A statistical classification framework was built for diagnosing cytomegalovirus status from the catalog of TCR beta chain sequences. A later analysis assigned V and J genes by comparing TCR nucleotide sequences with IMGT/GENE-DB human TR gene sequences. In a later analysis, CDR3 sequences and most-parsimonious VDJ recombination scenarios were assigned using the TCRdist pipeline. In a later analysis, each TCR beta chain was defined by its CDR3 amino acid sequence together with its V-gene family, and reads without a unique V-gene family were excluded. As a way to deal with suspected cross-contamination and a sequencing artifact, a later analysis dropped under 600 nucleotide sequences that were highly shared and had low generation probability. For each public chain, a later analysis derived a clonal expansion index from normalized ranks of inferred template counts within each repertoire. Generation probabilities in a later analysis came from a VDJ recombination model fitted to out-of-frame rearrangements, and those results were checked against IGoR. A later analysis scored TCR-TCR, TCR-HLA and TCR-CMV co-occurrence with hypergeometric tests, applying a repertoire-size bias correction to TCR pairs. In a later analysis, false discovery rates were estimated by permuting HLA or CMV assignments 20 times. In a later analysis, co-occurring TCRs were grouped using DBSCAN, with TCRdist sequence similarity added in when clustering inside HLA-allele-positive subsets. Co-occurrence clustering excluded repertoires with fewer than 30,000 or more than 120,000 public chains, plus five with anomalous nucleotide sharing. TCRdb retrieved this table from immuneACCESS and kept in-frame rearrangements only. Not all clones are present; in checked studies, unresolved V genes account for under half, and no reason is known for the remainder. The V and J calls and clone size were taken over from that table, and D and trimming were inferred from the DNA. This sample comprises fewer than 200,000 clones, more than 80% of them detected only once. 0.75% to 0.9% of the sample is held by the ten biggest clonotypes.

The sample is drawn from a study of cytomegalovirus exposure and HLA in healthy donors (TCRdb year 2017). At the level of the whole study: An earlier analysis of about 560 of the donors reported over 250 Gb of sequence data and 117 million unique TCR beta sequences obtained from roughly 180 million T cells. An early release covering roughly 600 HLA-typed donors comprised around 300 gigabases of sequencing data and approximately 80 million unique TCR sequences. Of the roughly 400 genotyped donors, roughly 80% were placed in the genetic ancestry cluster associated with self-reported Caucasian donors. The study aimed to test whether cataloging public T cell receptors could reveal signatures of past pathogen exposure. The T cell repertoires of under 700 subjects were profiled by immunosequencing and related to cytomegalovirus serostatus. Besides the first cohort of roughly 640 subjects, a separate validation cohort made up of 120 different subjects was used. The study combined high-throughput TCR immunosequencing, statistical association of individual TCRs with disease status, and machine learning to predict cytomegalovirus infection status. In a later analysis, previously published TCR beta repertoires from more than 500 donors were re-analyzed and high-resolution HLA genotyping was added so that TCR occurrence patterns could be studied. Rather than drawing on any new phenotypic data, the later analysis identified candidate immune exposures from TCR beta sequences and the way those sequences occurred across donors. In an earlier analysis of 500 to 650 of the donors, high-throughput TCR beta sequencing was used to judge whether each TCR beta V gene segment behaved as functional or pseudogenic. Donor age, sex, ethnicity and CMV serostatus were collected together with the repertoire data. A later genetic analysis took genome-wide SNP genotypes for about 65% of the 666 donors and used that subset as a discovery cohort. All discovery cohort repertoires had been generated using a single sequencing platform. HLA typing covered class I and class II loci at four-digit resolution. Typing coverage varied by locus: roughly 620-640 donors for A, B, C, DRB1 and DQB1; roughly 560 for DQA1; more than 600 for DPA1; roughly 450 for DPB1. Because of strong linkage in the cohort, roughly five DR-DQ haplotypes were treated as single units for association and clustering. Among some 410 genotyped donors of the cohort, an average of roughly 240,000 unique TCR beta nucleotide sequences were sequenced per donor, roughly a sixth of them non-productive.

The research as a whole found: This cohort had only TCR beta chains sequenced, and the lack of alpha or paired-chain data limited which features could be detected. Most TCR sequences were seen in very few donors, while some public TCRs were found in many individuals. Because the 87-base-pair reads could not distinguish some IMGT-functional V segments, including TRBV6-2 and TRBV6-3, those segments were excluded. CMV serostatus was the only immune exposure information available for the cohort. Because counts were too low, fewer than 20 rarely observed V segments, including chromosome 9 orphons, were excluded from the earlier analysis of around 640 of the donors. Strong co-occurrence of HLA alleles, especially DR and DQ, made assigning TCR associations to individual alleles difficult. In a later genetic analysis, fewer N-insertions in productive TCRs were reported among donors in an Asian-associated ancestry cluster than the roughly 700-donor mean. In a later analysis, several top co-occurrence clusters were reported to appear linked to parvovirus B19, influenza, CMV and Epstein-Barr virus. Broadly in line with IMGT annotations, most TCR beta V segments showed up in productive rearrangements about 87% or about 30% of the time in an earlier analysis of several hundred of the donors. In vitro tests confirmed that a few of the cytomegalovirus-associated TCR beta chains recognize cytomegalovirus antigens. Correlated functional status among segregating V segments might be attributable to linkage disequilibrium, but an unknown experimental factor could not be ruled out. The authors suggested that the approach could potentially be extended to other disease states and immunological phenotypes. According to a later analysis, TCR association rates differed among HLA loci, with DRB1 alleles showing the most associated TCRs and HLA-C alleles showing the fewest. The classifier was reported to diagnose cytomegalovirus status with high specificity and sensitivity in both the original cohort and the validation cohort. The study listed approximately 150 TCR beta chains as associated with cytomegalovirus. A further reported finding was that TCR beta sequences accurately predicted the HLA-A and HLA-B alleles for most subjects in the first cohort. Because some donors lacked HLA typing at each locus, the association tests relied only on the typed subset. A group of highly shared sequence variants was considered likely to be a technical artifact of the sequencing pipeline. In a later analysis, more than 15,000 TCR beta sequences were associated with specific HLA alleles at a false discovery rate of 0.05. V-gene and J-gene trimming of TCR beta chains was associated with a missense DCLRE1C variant in a later genetic analysis, and the association was replicated in an independent cohort. Most CMV-associated TCR beta chains appeared to be HLA-restricted in a later analysis, and the HLA associations seemed to be driven largely by CMV exposure. In a later analysis, HLA-associated TCR beta chains showed more clonal expansion and lower generation probabilities than non-associated chains that were equally common. Roughly uniform sequencing depth across donors was assumed in presence/absence analyses, although this assumption may not hold.

The receptor was isolated from a woman aged 18-29 years in good health and CMV-seronegative. The chain was built from TRBV7-6 and TRBJ2-5; 11 central bases correspond to TRBD2. The sample consisted of PBMCs. The CDR3 corresponds to CASSQIAGGRETQYF. The DNA sequence reads TGTGCCAGCAGCCAGATAGCGGGAGGGCGGGAGACCCAGTACTTC.